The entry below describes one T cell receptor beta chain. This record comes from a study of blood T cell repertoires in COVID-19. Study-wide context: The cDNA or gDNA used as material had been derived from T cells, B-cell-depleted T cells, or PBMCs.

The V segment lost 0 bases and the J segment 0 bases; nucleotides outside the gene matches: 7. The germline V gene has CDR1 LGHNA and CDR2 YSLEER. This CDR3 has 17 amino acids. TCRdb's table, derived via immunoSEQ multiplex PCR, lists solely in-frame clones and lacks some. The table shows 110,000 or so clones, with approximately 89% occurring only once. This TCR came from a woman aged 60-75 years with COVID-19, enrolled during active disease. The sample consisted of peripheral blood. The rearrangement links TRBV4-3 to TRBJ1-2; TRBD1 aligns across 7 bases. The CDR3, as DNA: TGCGCCAGCAGCCAAGAATTCGAGGGGGCTGCTAACTATGGCTACACCTTC. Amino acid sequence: CASSQEFEGAANYGYTF.